This T cell receptor beta chain stems from a study of shared clonotypes between healthy human individuals (dated by TCRdb to about 2020). General notes on the study: The cohort comprised two women and a few men aged 18 to 49 years. To increase sequencing depth and limit assay-specific biases, different laboratories used diverse techniques to prepare libraries and sequence TCR repertoires. Leukapheresis yielded between about 0.94 and 9.5 billion PBMCs per donor. To estimate repertoire size and how much clonotype sharing occurs between individuals, the study deeply sequenced the blood TCR repertoires of a handful of healthy adults. For each donor, three plates each were used for CD4 naive and CD4 memory, two plates were used for CD8 naive, and one plate was used for CD8 memory. Overall study outcomes, separate from this receptor: Larger estimated clonotype richness was generally found for naive subsets than for memory subsets. Even with the large sequencing depth, rarefaction of the sorted-subset datasets indicated that sequencing was incomplete. Sampling was restricted to blood, and TCR repertoires in tissues likely differ from the TCR repertoires found in blood. Pairwise subsampling led to the expectation that sequencing depth would affect the degree of clonotype sharing among donors. The genetic and exposure-history diversity represented was limited by the small number of donors. Clonotypes shared by all four sorted-subset donors showed higher generation probabilities than non-shared clonotypes. When a few donors were compared, the shared fraction of clonotypes was about 5.5% for naive CD4, around 3.6% for naive CD8, 2% to 2.5% for memory CD4, and under 0.5% for memory CD8.

About this clone itself: Its antigen target is currently unknown. No much larger clone is present one base from it, and per-base qualities are unavailable.

CD8 naive samples were obtained by positive selection for CCR7 among CD45RO-negative cells, yielding a CD45RA+CCR7+ population from which TemRA cells were excluded. Donors were healthy HIV-negative adults with no recently reported acute infections or vaccinations. All donors were Caucasian adults living in Nashville, Tennessee, USA. Blood was obtained by leukapheresis, after which PBMCs were separated by Ficoll-Histopaque density gradient centrifugation and cryopreserved in liquid nitrogen vapor phase. Purity and quantity of every magnetically sorted T cell population were checked by analytical flow cytometry. Genomic DNA was isolated from every sorted fraction and measured by UV absorbance on a Nanodrop 2000c. Using the deep immunoSEQ assay, multiplex PCR amplified TCR CDR3 regions from genomic DNA. Extracted genomic DNA from each cell subset was spread evenly across all wells of several immunoSEQ 96-well plates, with each plate serving as a replicate. Each replicate PCR for sorted subsets received about 200 ng genomic DNA, equal to roughly 33,000 T cell genomes. Purified libraries were measured with a Qubit 3.0 fluorometer, size-checked on a Bioanalyzer 2100, and measured again with the KAPA Library Quantification kit. Every immunoSEQ 96-well plate was sequenced on a separate single-read 150-cycle Illumina NextSeq 550 flow cell. As for the original processing: The immunoSEQ output contained only junctional sequences without quality scores, so filtering could not match that applied to full-length reads. To assign V/J genes and CDR3, sequences were annotated against IMGT germline references using PyIR, a Python wrapper for IgBLAST v1.9. Reads were filtered out if the reads had weak V/J assignments (E-value above 1e-6), no CDR3, stop codons, out-of-frame junctions, or ambiguous translated residues. V3J clonotypes were defined by identical inferred V gene, J gene, and CDR3 amino acid sequence. To compute the percentage overlap between repertoires, the number of shared unique clonotypes was divided by the size of the smaller repertoire. RTK rarefaction, the Chao1 estimator, and Recon v2.1 estimates of unobserved clonotypes were used to assess repertoire richness. For all TCRbeta clonotypes obtained by the gDNA method from several donors, generation probabilities were computed with OLGA. The table comes from immuneACCESS by way of TCRdb, which keeps in-frame sequences with V and J called. Part of the clones is missing from these tables; in studies checked, under half for an unresolved V gene and the rest for unknown reasons. V and J calls plus clone size are reproduced from that table; the DNA served to infer D and trimming. Across this sample there are around 2,000,000 clones, with about 95% seen only once. The top ten hold approximately 1.2% of the sample.

From the cysteine up to the phenylalanine, the CDR3 has a length of 13 residues. Only the CDR3 DNA stays, 39 bases, in frame from base 1. CDR1 and CDR2, per the germline V gene (reference sequence), are MNHNY and SVGAGI. V loses 2 bases, J loses 4 bases, and the germline ends lie 8 bases apart. The sequence was collected from a man aged 18 to 29 in good health. The sequencing sample was made of naive CD8+ T cells sorted from blood. The cell subset or site label on this specimen signifies: CD45RA+CCR7+. Recombination connected TRBV6-6 to TRBJ2-5; the D gene identity is not certain. The nucleotide sequence reads TGTGCCAGCAGTTACGGCATGAGAGAGACCCAGTACTTC. Protein translation: CASSYGMRETQYF.